The source of this T cell receptor beta chain is a study of T cells after yellow fever vaccination (dated by TCRdb to about 2019). Regarding the research as a whole: Libraries from fractions with low cell numbers were prepared with the SMART-Seq v4 Ultra Low Input RNA kit. To follow T-cell clones before and after primary and booster YFV17D yellow fever vaccination, bulk TCR alpha and beta repertoires were sequenced over time. Two healthy male donors, one aged 18 to 30 and one aged 30 to 40 years, made up the cohort. Blood samples were taken at several timepoints before and after primary and secondary immunization, and bulk PBMC replicates and cell subsets were isolated.

What this sample's treatment or condition label stands for: live attenuated yellow fever vaccine strain. A standard Ficoll-Paque protocol was used to isolate PBMCs from peripheral blood. CD4 and CD8 T-cell fractions were isolated with Dynabeads CD4 and CD8 positive selection kits. TriZol was used to extract RNA from bulk PBMCs, from CD4 and CD8 fractions, and from dextramer-positive and dextramer-negative fractions. The study at large found these results: The study included only two donors, which limits how far the findings can be generalized. Compared with the primary T-cell response, the secondary T-cell response was weaker but faster, peaking on day 5 rather than day 15. Because abundant contaminating clonotypes from the bulk population could be contained in FACS-sorted repertoires, computational filtering was required. A small share of clonotypes was detected in both CD4 and CD8 compartments, with the overlap likely arising from convergent recombination. Most clones expanded after primary vaccination (around 96% of CD4 and 88% of CD8) were re-detected after the booster, suggesting that broad memory maintenance occurred.

V and J are truncated by 6 bases and 5 bases respectively, leaving an intervening sequence of 14 bases. The CDR3 sequence holds 13 residues, the cysteine and phenylalanine included. The read is trimmed to its CDR3 DNA, 39 bases read in frame from base 1. This clonotype has a handful of counts. The antigen it binds to is not known. Base-call qualities are not available, and no considerably larger clone is one nucleotide away. Synthesis of TCR cDNA relied on 5'RACE template switching, a step that introduced a universal primer site along with unique molecular identifiers. cDNA synthesis was primed from both the TCR alpha and TCR beta constant segments. Library amplification used two PCR steps, and the second PCR step added sample barcodes and sequencing adapters. Sequencing of the libraries was done on either Illumina HiSeq 2500 (2x100 bp) or NovaSeq (2x150 bp). The paper's data handling went like this. Demultiplexing of reads and collapsing into UMI consensus sequences were performed with MIGEC, and V(D)J alignment was carried out with MiXCR. Vaccine-responding clonotypes were identified with edgeR using replicate PBMC samples, with FDR below 0.01 and a log2 fold change above 5 up to day 15 being required. Each bulk clonotype was labeled CD4 or CD8 based on which sequenced repertoire, CD4 or CD8, contained the clonotype at higher abundance. Clones were called with MiXCR by TCRdb after fastp trimmed the public reads at Q25, and only in-frame beta chains were retained. Duplicate CDR3 protein sequences are folded into a single record with the most common DNA and genes. What appears here as the V and J calls and clone size reflects TCRdb's work, not the paper's. Recorded for this sample are 200,000 or so distinct CDR3 sequences; over 6.5% of them occurred a single time. The ten largest clones add up to more than 0.85% of the sample.

The TCR originated in a man younger than 40 who received the YFV17D yellow fever vaccine. The sample here was CD4+ T cells sorted from PBMCs, taken on the day of the yellow fever booster vaccination. Recombination joined TRBV12-3 or TRBV12-4 with TRBJ2-7; a weak D assignment points to TRBD1 (6 bases agree). The nucleotide sequence is TGTGCCAGCAGCCCCTCAACAGGGAACGAGCAGTACTTC. It specifies CASSPSTGNEQYF.